The present T cell receptor (beta chain) was sequenced within a study of tumor-infiltrating lymphocytes in primary liver carcinoma. As for the study in general: The cohort consisted of patients whose primary liver carcinoma was surgically resected.

Blood RNA came from unsorted whole blood; germline DNA was also extracted. The template, about 500 ng total RNA, yielded TCR beta cDNA made with a constant-region primer. Nested multiplex PCR, run for three rounds with slightly modified ARM-PCR, yielded TCR beta libraries. Researchers ran the first two PCR rounds for 10 cycles each with TRBV1-TRBV30 forward primers and a C-beta reverse primer. A single record per CDR3 protein comes from TCRdb applying MiXCR to the multiplex PCR reads. The sample records 330,000 or so distinct CDR3 sequences, roughly two thirds being singletons. The CDR3 runs 12 residues. Germline-derived CDR1 and CDR2 are MNHEY and SVGAGI. This clonotype was detected a few times. This may come from a read error, since a much larger clone is one base off.

This chain connects TRBV6-5 to TRBJ2-2; D possibly corresponds to TRBD1 (5 bases). This receptor was taken from a man aged 40-55 years with primary liver carcinoma and hepatitis B virus infection. Sequencing input: peripheral blood. CDR3 in DNA: TGTACCAGCAGTGACAGTTTCGGGGAGCTGTTTTTT. This encodes CTSSDSFGELFF.